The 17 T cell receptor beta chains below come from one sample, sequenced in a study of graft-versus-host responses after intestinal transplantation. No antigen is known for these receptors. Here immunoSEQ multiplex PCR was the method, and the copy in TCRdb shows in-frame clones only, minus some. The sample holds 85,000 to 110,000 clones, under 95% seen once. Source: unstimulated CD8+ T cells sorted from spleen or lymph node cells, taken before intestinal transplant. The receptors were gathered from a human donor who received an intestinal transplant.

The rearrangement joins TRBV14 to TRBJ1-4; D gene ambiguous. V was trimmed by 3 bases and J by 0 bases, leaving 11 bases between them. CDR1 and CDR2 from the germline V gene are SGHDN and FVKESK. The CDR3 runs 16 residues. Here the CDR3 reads CASSHPGFATNEKLFF. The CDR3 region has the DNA TGTGCCAGCAGCCACCCCGGGTTTGCAACTAATGAAAAACTGTTTTTT.

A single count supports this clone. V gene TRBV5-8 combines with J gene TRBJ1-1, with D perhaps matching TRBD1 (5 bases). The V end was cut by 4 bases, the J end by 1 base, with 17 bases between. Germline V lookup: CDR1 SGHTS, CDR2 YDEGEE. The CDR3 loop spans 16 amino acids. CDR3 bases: TGTGCCAGCAGCCCGGGATCTACCGGGGGGAACACTGAAGCTTTCTTT. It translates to CASSPGSTGGNTEAFF. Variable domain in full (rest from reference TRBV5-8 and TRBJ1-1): EAGVTQSPTHLIKTRGQQATLRCSPISGHTSVYWYQQALGLGLQFLLWYDEGEERNRGNFPPRFSGRQFPNYSSELNVNALELEDSALYLCASSPGSTGGNTEAFFGQGTRLTVV.

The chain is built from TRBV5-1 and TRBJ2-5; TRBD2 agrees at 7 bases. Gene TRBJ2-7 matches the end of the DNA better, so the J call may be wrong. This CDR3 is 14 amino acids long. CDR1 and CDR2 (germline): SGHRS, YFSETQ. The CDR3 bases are TGCGCCAGCAGCTTCGGCGGGGGTTCCTACGAGCAGTACTTC. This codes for CASSFGGGSYEQYF.

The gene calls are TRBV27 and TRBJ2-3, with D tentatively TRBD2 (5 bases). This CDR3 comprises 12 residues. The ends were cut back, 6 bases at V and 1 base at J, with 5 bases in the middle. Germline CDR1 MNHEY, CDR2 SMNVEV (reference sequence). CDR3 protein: CASSGGTDTQYF. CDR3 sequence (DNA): TGTGCCAGCAGCGGGGGCACAGATACGCAGTATTTT.

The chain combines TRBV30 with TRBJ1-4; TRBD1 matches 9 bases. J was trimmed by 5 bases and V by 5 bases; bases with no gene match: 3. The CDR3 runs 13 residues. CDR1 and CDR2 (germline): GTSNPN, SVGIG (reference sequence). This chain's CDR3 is CAWAGTGNEKLFF. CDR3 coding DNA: TGTGCCTGGGCCGGGACAGGGAATGAAAAACTGTTTTTT.

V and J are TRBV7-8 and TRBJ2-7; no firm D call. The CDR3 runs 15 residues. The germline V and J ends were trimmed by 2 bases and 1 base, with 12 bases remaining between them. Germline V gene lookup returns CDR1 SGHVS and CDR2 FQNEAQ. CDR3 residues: CASSLSVTYSYEQYF. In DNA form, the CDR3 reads TGTGCCAGCAGCTTATCGGTAACCTATTCCTACGAGCAGTACTTC.

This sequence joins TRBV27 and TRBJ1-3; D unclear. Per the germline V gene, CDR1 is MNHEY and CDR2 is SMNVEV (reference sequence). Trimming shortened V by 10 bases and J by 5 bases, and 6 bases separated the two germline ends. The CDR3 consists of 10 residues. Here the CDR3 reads CAILRNTIYF. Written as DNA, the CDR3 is TGTGCCATCCTCAGAAACACCATATATTTT.

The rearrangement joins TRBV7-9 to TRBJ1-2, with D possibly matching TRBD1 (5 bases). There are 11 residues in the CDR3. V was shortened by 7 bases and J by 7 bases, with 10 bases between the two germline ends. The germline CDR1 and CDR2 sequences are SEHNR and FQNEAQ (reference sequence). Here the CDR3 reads CASNQGGGYTF. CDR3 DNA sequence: TGTGCCAGCAATCAGGGAGGTGGCTACACCTTC.

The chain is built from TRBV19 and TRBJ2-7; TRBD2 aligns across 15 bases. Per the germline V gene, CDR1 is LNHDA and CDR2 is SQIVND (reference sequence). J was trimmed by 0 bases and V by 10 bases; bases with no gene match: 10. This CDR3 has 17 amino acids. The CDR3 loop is CATSGLAGGLSSYEQYF. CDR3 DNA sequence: TGTGCCACCAGCGGACTAGCGGGGGGGCTGAGCTCCTACGAGCAGTACTTC.

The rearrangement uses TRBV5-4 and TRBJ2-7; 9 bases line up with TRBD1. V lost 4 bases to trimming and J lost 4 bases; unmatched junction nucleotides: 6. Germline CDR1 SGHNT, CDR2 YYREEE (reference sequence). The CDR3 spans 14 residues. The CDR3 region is CASSTRDREYEQYF. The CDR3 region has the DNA TGTGCCAGCAGCACCCGGGACAGGGAATACGAGCAGTACTTC.

The chain's CDR3 is CASSHFPGTGGDYGYTF. DNA of the CDR3: TGCGCCAGCAGCCATTTCCCCGGGACAGGGGGCGACTATGGCTACACCTTC. The chain combines TRBV4-1 with TRBJ1-2; 12 bases are a match to TRBD1. The CDR3 runs to 17 residues. The V segment lost 3 bases and the J segment 3 bases; nucleotides outside the gene matches: 8. Germline CDR1 reads MGHRA; CDR2 reads YSYEKL.

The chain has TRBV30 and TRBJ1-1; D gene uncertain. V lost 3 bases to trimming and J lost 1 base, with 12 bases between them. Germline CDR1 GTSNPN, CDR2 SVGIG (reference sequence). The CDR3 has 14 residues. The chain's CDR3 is CAWRPTGGNTEAFF. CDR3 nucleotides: TGTGCCTGGAGGCCAACGGGTGGGAACACTGAAGCTTTCTTT.

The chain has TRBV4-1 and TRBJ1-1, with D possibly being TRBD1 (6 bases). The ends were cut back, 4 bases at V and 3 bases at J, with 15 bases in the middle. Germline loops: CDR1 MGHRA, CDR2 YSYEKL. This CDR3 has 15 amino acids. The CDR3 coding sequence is TGCGCCAGCAGCCCGAGGGGGGCGACGGACACTGAAGCTTTCTTT. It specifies CASSPRGATDTEAFF.

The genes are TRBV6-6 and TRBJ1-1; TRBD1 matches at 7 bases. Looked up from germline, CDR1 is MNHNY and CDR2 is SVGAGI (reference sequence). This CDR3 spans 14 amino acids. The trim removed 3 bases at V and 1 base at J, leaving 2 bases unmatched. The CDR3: CASSYTGANTEAFF. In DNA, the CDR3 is TGTGCCAGCAGTTATACAGGGGCGAACACTGAAGCTTTCTTT.

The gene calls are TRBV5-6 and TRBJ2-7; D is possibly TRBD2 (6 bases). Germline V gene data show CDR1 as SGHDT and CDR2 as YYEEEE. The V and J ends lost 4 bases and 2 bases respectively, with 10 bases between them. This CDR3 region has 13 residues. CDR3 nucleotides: TGTGCCAGCAGCCCCAGGAGGGCCTACGAGCAGTACTTC. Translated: CASSPRRAYEQYF.

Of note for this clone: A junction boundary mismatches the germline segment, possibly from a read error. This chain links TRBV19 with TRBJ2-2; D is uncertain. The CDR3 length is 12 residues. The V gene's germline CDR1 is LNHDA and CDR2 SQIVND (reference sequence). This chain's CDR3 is CASSKGLGPLLF. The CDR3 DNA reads TGTGCCAGTAGTAAGGGATTAGGACCGCTCCTTTTT.

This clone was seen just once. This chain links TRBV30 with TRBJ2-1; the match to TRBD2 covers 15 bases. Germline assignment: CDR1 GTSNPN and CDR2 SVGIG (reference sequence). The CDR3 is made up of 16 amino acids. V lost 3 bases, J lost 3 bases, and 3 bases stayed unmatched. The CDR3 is CAWSGLAGGLYNEQFF. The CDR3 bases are TGTGCCTGGAGCGGACTAGCGGGGGGGCTCTACAATGAGCAGTTCTTC.